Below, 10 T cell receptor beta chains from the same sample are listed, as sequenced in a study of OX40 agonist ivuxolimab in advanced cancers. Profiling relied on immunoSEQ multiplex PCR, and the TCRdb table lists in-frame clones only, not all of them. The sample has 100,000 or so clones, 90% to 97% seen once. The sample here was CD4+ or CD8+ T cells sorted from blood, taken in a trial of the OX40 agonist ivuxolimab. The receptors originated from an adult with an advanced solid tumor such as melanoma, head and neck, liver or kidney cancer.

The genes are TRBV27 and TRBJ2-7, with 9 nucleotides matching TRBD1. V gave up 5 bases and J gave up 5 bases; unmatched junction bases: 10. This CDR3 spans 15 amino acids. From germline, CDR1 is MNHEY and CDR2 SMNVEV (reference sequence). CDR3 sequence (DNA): TGTGCCAGCAGTCCCGGGACAGGGCCGTCCCACGAGCAGTACTTC. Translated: CASSPGTGPSHEQYF.

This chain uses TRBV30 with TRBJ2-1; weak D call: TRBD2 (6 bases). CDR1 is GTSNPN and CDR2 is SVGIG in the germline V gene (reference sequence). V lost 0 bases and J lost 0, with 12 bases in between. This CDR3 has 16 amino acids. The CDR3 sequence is CAWSVNEGLSYNEQFF. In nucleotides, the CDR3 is TGTGCCTGGAGTGTAAACGAGGGACTCTCCTACAATGAGCAGTTCTTC.

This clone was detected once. The CDR3 sequence is CASSPPGDGLRPQHF. The CDR3 DNA reads as TGTGCCAGCAGTCCCCCAGGGGACGGCCTTCGGCCCCAGCATTTT. The rearrangement links TRBV28 to TRBJ1-5; TRBD1 is a possible D gene (6 bases). This CDR3 contains 15 residues. Germline lookup yields CDR1 MDHEN and CDR2 SYDVKM. V was clipped by 5 bases and J by 9 bases, with 20 bases between them. The full variable domain, its missing parts supplied by reference TRBV28 and TRBJ1-5, is DVKVTQSSRYLVKRTGEKVFLECVQDMDHENMFWYRQDPGLGLRLIYFSYDVKMKEKGDIPEGYSVSREKKERFSLILESASTNQTSMYLCASSPPGDGLRPQHFGDGTRLSIL.

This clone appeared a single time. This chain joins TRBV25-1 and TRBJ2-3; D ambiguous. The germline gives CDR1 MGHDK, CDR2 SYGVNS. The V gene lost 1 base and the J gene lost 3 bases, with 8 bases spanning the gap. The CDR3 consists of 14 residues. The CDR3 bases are TGTGCCAGCAGTGAATTGGGCTCGACAGATACGCAGTATTTT. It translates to CASSELGSTDTQYF.

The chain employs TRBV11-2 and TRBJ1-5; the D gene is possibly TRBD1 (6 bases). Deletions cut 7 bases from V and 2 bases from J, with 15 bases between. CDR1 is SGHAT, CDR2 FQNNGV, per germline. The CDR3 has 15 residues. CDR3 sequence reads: CASTDRPGGNQPQHF. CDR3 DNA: TGTGCCAGCACCGACAGGCCCGGTGGCAATCAGCCCCAGCATTTT.

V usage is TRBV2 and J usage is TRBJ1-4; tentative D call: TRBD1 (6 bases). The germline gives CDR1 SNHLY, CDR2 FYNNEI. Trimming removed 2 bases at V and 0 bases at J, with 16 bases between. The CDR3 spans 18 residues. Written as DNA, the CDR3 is TGTGCCAGCAGTGAACCAGGGGCCCCAGTTGCAACTAATGAAAAACTGTTTTTT. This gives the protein CASSEPGAPVATNEKLFF.

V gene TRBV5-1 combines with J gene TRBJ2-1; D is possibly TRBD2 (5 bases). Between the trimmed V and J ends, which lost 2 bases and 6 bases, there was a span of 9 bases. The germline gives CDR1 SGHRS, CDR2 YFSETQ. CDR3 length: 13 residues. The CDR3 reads CASSFGLGNEQFF. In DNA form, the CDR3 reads TGCGCCAGCAGCTTCGGACTGGGCAATGAGCAGTTCTTC.

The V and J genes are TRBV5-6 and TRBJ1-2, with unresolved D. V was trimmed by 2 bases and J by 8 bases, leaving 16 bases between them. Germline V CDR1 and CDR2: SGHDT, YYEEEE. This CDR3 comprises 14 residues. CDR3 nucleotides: TGTGCCAGCAGCTTCCCCGGCGACCCCGGGGGCTACACCTTC. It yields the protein CASSFPGDPGGYTF.

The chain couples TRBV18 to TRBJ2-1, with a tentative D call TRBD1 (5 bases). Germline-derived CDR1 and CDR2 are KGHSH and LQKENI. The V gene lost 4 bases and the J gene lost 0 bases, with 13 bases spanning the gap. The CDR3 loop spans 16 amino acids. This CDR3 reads CASSQTPQDSYNEQFF. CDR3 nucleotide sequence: TGTGCCAGCTCACAGACCCCACAGGACTCCTACAATGAGCAGTTCTTC.

The CDR3 DNA reads as TGTGCCAGTAGTAGCGGATTTTATAGCAATCAGCCCCAGCATTTT. Amino acid sequence: CASSSGFYSNQPQHF. The V and J genes are TRBV19 and TRBJ1-5; D remains ambiguous. Germline V gives CDR1 LNHDA, CDR2 SQIVND (reference sequence). The CDR3 loop spans 15 amino acids. Deletions cut 4 bases from V and 0 bases from J, with 10 bases between.